The rows below give T cell receptor beta chains drawn from one sample of a study of T cell repertoires in cytomegalovirus infection. TCRdb re-called the reads with MiXCR, one entry per CDR3 protein. Of 200,000 to 300,000 distinct CDR3 sequences in the sample, about 12% were seen once. Source material: PBMCs. These receptors came from a human donor in good health (CMV status not recorded). Some clones in this sample may be carry-over from other donors' samples. Each CDR3 is given with its conserved first and last residue. The listing skips clone size in some rows; elsewhere it reads once, few, many or a size class.

CDR3 protein,J gene,clone size,V gene
CASSRTGAADYGYTF,TRBJ1-2,many,TRBV12-3/TRBV12-4
CASSLAGTAYGYTF,TRBJ1-2,-,TRBV5-1
CASSVQDNEYEQYF,TRBJ2-7,-,TRBV19
CASSLELAGANEQFF,TRBJ2-1,many,TRBV7-2
CSAFNRGVNSNQPQHF,TRBJ1-5,-,TRBV20-1
CASSLATSGGQYF,TRBJ2-7,many,TRBV7-2
CASSPAPTGGMNEQYF,TRBJ2-7,-,TRBV5-4
CASSLARTNYGYTF,TRBJ1-2,many,TRBV7-2
CSARAGGTGVNSPLHF,TRBJ1-6,few,TRBV20-1
CASSSPREKLFF,TRBJ1-4,many,TRBV7-9
CASSFHRTGVYEQFF,TRBJ2-1,-,TRBV27
CASSSGQGAPGNTIYF,TRBJ1-3,-,TRBV5-4
CASSLEGVWQFF,TRBJ2-1,many,TRBV7-9
CASSLGRVINTEAFF,TRBJ1-1,many,TRBV7-2
CASSQDLGREETQYF,TRBJ2-5,many,TRBV4-3
CASGSSYNEQFF,TRBJ2-1,many,TRBV11-3
CASSEMGNYGYTF,TRBJ1-2,few,TRBV6-1
CASQRFAAVNEKLFF,TRBJ1-4,-,TRBV6-4
CASRETAPKGANVLTF,TRBJ2-6,-,TRBV28
CASSQTSGGRETQYF,TRBJ2-5,many,TRBV7-2
CASSLRGERGSSTDTQYF,TRBJ2-3,few,TRBV7-2
CASSEVAYGYNEQFF,TRBJ2-1,few,TRBV6-1
CASSLGANPGTEAFF,TRBJ1-1,many,TRBV7-9
CSARGPLGSGREQYF,TRBJ2-7,-,TRBV20-1
CSSSSVDTQYF,TRBJ2-3,-,TRBV29-1
CRGAQRGSDNEQFF,TRBJ2-1,-,TRBV20-1
CASSQVGQPNYGYTF,TRBJ1-2,-,TRBV4-3
CASSRDGNQPQHF,TRBJ1-5,many,TRBV7-2
CASRPRLNSNQPQHF,TRBJ1-5,many,TRBV27
CASRLGAGELFF,TRBJ2-2,-,TRBV19
CASSLAGLGGGALETQYF,TRBJ2-5,few,TRBV5-4
CASSLGPGLVQFF,TRBJ2-1,many,TRBV7-9
CSVEGGRTEAFF,TRBJ1-1,-,TRBV29-1
CASEGTSGGMNTQYF,TRBJ2-3,-,TRBV12-3/TRBV12-4
CASSWGRDQKPYF,TRBJ2-3,many,TRBV7-2
CASSSKDPRGVTQYF,TRBJ2-5,-,TRBV7-8
CSAPKQAEAFF,TRBJ1-1,few,TRBV20-1